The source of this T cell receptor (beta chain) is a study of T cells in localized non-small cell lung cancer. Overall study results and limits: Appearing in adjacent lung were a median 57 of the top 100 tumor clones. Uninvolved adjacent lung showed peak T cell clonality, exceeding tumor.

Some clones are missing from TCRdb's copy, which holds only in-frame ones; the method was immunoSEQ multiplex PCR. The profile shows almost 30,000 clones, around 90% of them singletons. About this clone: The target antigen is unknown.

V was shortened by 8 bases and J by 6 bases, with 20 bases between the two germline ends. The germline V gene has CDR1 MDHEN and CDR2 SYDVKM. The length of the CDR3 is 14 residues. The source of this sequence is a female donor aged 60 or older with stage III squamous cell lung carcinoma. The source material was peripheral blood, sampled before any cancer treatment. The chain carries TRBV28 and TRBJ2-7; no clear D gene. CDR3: CASLSRPDVAEQYF. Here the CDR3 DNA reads TGTGCCAGCCTTTCAAGGCCGGATGTTGCCGAGCAGTACTTC.